This TCR beta chain was captured by sequencing in a study of blood T cell repertoires in COVID-19. Study at large: Specimens from acute and convalescent COVID-19 originated in the United States, Italy and Spain. PBMCs, B-cell-depleted T cells, or T cells provided the cDNA or gDNA that made up the material.

The table came from immunoSEQ multiplex PCR; TCRdb's copy has only in-frame clones and leaves some out. In the table there are about 63,000 clones, about 88% of which are singletons. The count of this clone is one. V gave up 7 bases and J gave up 0 bases; unmatched junction bases: 11. CDR3 length: 16 amino acids. The germline gives CDR1 MDHEN, CDR2 SYDVKM. The specimen sequenced was peripheral blood. The chain is built from TRBV28 and TRBJ2-7; 8 nucleotides align to TRBD2. This TCR came from a human donor in a cohort sampled during active COVID-19. The CDR3 bases are TGTGCCAGCACCCGGGGGGGGGTGCAACTCTCCTACGAGCAGTACTTC. This gives the protein CASTRGGVQLSYEQYF.